One sample yielded the 9 T cell receptor beta chains listed below, sequenced in a study of T cell repertoires in cytomegalovirus infection. For these TCRs, the target antigens are not known. TCRdb processed the reads anew with MiXCR; each CDR3 protein has one entry. The sample records roughly 920,000 distinct CDR3 sequences, around 30% being singletons. The sample here was cultured CD8+ T cells from PBMCs, taken from culture after CMV antigen stimulation. The source of these receptors is a human donor in good health (CMV status not recorded). Some clones in this sample may be carry-over from other donors' samples.

This clonotype came up a few times. This chain joins TRBV7-9 and TRBJ2-7; 8 nucleotides agree with TRBD1. CDR1 is SEHNR, CDR2 FQNEAQ, per germline (reference sequence). Losses at the gene ends were 5 bases for V and 4 bases for J; bases not matched to a gene: 7. This CDR3 is 14 amino acids long. CDR3 bases: TGTGCCAGCAGCCCCCGGACAGGGAAATACGAGCAGTACTTC. This encodes CASSPRTGKYEQYF.

This clonotype turned up a few times. The chain is built from TRBV20-1 and TRBJ2-2, with D possibly being TRBD1 (6 bases). In germline, CDR1 is DFQATT, CDR2 SNEGSKA (reference sequence). The V end lost 5 bases, the J end lost 3 bases, and 16 bases lay between the germline ends. The CDR3 totals 15 residues. The CDR3 nucleotides are TGCAGTGCTGTAAAGGGGGTCGGGGACACCGGGGAGCTGTTTTTT. Translated: CSAVKGVGDTGELFF.

This clonotype has at least ten counts. V gene TRBV7-2 combines with J gene TRBJ2-7; D is unresolved. V gave up 1 base and J gave up 3 bases, with 7 bases separating them. Germline CDR1 reads SGHTA; CDR2 reads FQGNSA. This CDR3 spans 13 amino acids. The CDR3 loop reads CASSLEGHYEQYF. The CDR3 nucleotides are TGTGCCAGCAGCTTAGAGGGCCACTACGAGCAGTACTTC. The full variable domain, completed using reference TRBV7-2 and TRBJ2-7, is GAGVSQSPSNKVTEKGKDVELRCDPISGHTALYWYRQSLGQGLEFLIYFQGNSAPDKSGLPSDRFSAERTGGSVSTLTIQRTQQEDSAVYLCASSLEGHYEQYFGPGTRLTVT.

This clonotype was seen more than once but under ten times. CDR3 residues: CASSLDTWETQYF. CDR3 nucleotide sequence: TGTGCCAGCAGCTTGGACACCTGGGAGACCCAGTACTTC. The chain employs TRBV5-8 and TRBJ2-5; D unclear. The germline CDR1 and CDR2 sequences are SGHTS and YDEGEE. The CDR3 is 13 residues long. Trimming took 0 bases from V and 5 from J, leaving 8 bases between them.

V gene TRBV12-5 combines with J gene TRBJ2-1; 15 bases agree with TRBD2. With 3 bases clipped from V and 8 bases from J, the junction kept 8 bases outside the gene matches. In germline, CDR1 is LGHNT, CDR2 FRNRAP. This CDR3 contains 17 residues. CDR3 residues: CASGFGLAGGPEDEQFF. The CDR3, as DNA: TGTGCTAGTGGTTTCGGACTAGCGGGGGGGCCGGAGGATGAGCAGTTCTTC.

The chain combines TRBV27 with TRBJ2-7; the D gene is possibly TRBD2 (6 bases). Trimming removed 3 bases from V and 5 bases from J, with 11 bases in between. The CDR3 has 13 amino acids. Germline V gives CDR1 MNHEY, CDR2 SMNVEV (reference sequence). The CDR3 loop is CASSLSGSNEQYF. The CDR3, as DNA: TGTGCCAGCAGTTTGTCCGGGAGCAACGAGCAGTACTTC.

V is TRBV10-3 and J is TRBJ2-7, with D unresolved. The CDR3 runs to 14 residues. Germline V gene sequence: CDR1 ENHRY, CDR2 SYGVKD. V lost 10 bases, J lost 3 bases, and 19 bases lay in between. The CDR3 protein is CASRLKESFYEQYV. The DNA of the CDR3 is TGTGCCAGCAGACTGAAGGAGTCCTTCTACGAGCAGTACGTC.

V and J are TRBV20-1 and TRBJ1-2; D remains ambiguous. The length of the CDR3 is 16 residues. V was trimmed by 0 bases and J by 6 bases, leaving 20 bases between them. Germline loops: CDR1 DFQATT, CDR2 SNEGSKA (reference sequence). CDR3 in amino acids: CSARDSNRGPTDGYTF. The CDR3 DNA reads TGCAGTGCTAGAGACTCCAATCGCGGGCCGACTGATGGCTACACCTTC.

This clonotype appeared a few times. The chain employs TRBV27 and TRBJ1-2; D not certain. The V gene lost 5 bases and the J gene lost 7 bases, with 11 bases spanning the gap. Germline CDR1 and CDR2: MNHEY and SMNVEV (reference sequence). The CDR3 totals 12 residues. DNA of the CDR3: TGTGCCAGCAGTCCTCTCTCTGGTGGCTACACCTTC. Protein product: CASSPLSGGYTF.